In its sample, the clone carrying this T cell receptor (beta chain) ranks as medium-sized. Antigen specificity is unknown. The record originates from a study of T-cell reconstitution after alpha-beta-depleted transplantation in children. Overall study findings and caveats: Two months or so post-transplant, alpha-beta T cells reportedly derived from several hundred expanded graft clones.

This sample's TCRbeta library carried unique molecular identifier barcodes. TCRdb re-analysed the PCR reads in MiXCR, keeping a single row per CDR3 protein. The sample has about 120,000 distinct CDR3 sequences; approximately 10% are singletons. This sequence was found in a boy between 2 and 10 years old with acute lymphoblastic leukemia, due to receive a stem cell transplant. This specimen consisted of PBMCs, obtained before TCRalphabeta/CD19-depleted stem cell transplant.

This CDR3 is CASSFTGPETQYF. CDR3 DNA: TGCGCCAGCAGCTTCACGGGTCCGGAGACCCAGTACTTC. This rearrangement joins TRBV5-1 to TRBJ2-5; D unclear. The V and J ends lost 2 bases and 5 bases respectively, with 10 bases between them. The CDR3 contains 13 residues. Germline V CDR1 and CDR2: SGHRS, YFSETQ.